This TCR beta chain was observed in a study of long-term antiretroviral therapy in people with HIV (dated by TCRdb to between 2021 and 2023). As for the study more broadly: Collection of the earliest samples took place about a decade ahead of the 2015 WHO recommendation for immediate ART, at a time when ART was typically delayed until CD4 counts fell. A retrospective serial study tested whether ART initiation and durable HIV suppression were associated with changes in peripheral blood TRB repertoire composition and diversity. A total of 192 cryopreserved PBMC samples were contributed to the cohort by 30 adults with confirmed HIV infection, with samples collected serially over a mean of 6 years (range 1-12). About 40% of the 30 participants with HIV were female. No cross-contamination during QIAcube processing was shown when test extractions of a monoclonal T-cell line were performed alongside 33 polyclonal samples.

Regarding this clone: Its antigen remains unidentified. Qualities for individual bases were not recorded, and no much larger clone is one base off.

Inclusion was restricted to participants for whom at least one PBMC sample before ART initiation and at least two post-ART samples were available. Treatment was received in the United States of America by all participants with HIV. Before DNA extraction, cryopreserved samples containing about 0.95-10 million PBMC were thawed and washed. At the time of the earliest PBMC sample, participants with HIV were aged between roughly 20 and 55 years. Each participant contributed PBMC samples from 1-4 timepoints before ART initiation and 2-8 timepoints after ART initiation, with a median of 7 samples. Serial HIV viral load, CD4+ T-cell count, ART history and demographic data were obtained for every participant. Genomic DNA was extracted from unsorted PBMC with a Qiagen kit on a QIAcube, processed in batches of 12 samples. The immunoSEQ hsTCRB v3.0 assay was used at survey level resolution for TRB variable region sequencing. The target sequencing depth for TRB was roughly 40,000-50,000 T-cell genomes per sample. An Illumina MiSeq with a v3 150-cycle kit was used to sequence the pooled TRB libraries. In the source study's methods: Repertoire analysis was performed in R inside a reproducible Nextflow workflow that covered QC, data transformation and analysis. Custom analyses were implemented in LymphoSeq2, an R package for AIRR-Seq data exploration. After excluding a few samples that yielded fewer than 5000 total TRB sequences, fewer than 200 HIV repertoires remained for analysis. Among the 188 retained HIV repertoires, roughly 60 were collected before ART initiation and about 130 were collected after ART initiation. Repertoires were downsampled to 5000 TRB nucleotide sequences, with summary statistics averaged over 100 downsampling iterations. The analysis kept only TRB sequences whose CDR3 regions were at least seven amino acids long. Diversity was measured with a Shannon entropy-derived clonality score and the Gini coefficient. In the repertoire networks, any two of the top 5000 CDR3 amino acid sequences were linked whenever the two sequences differed by an edit distance of one. For TRB CDR3 amino acid sequences, antigen specificity groups and MHC restriction were predicted with GLIPH2. To flag known associations with CMV, EBV, HIV or tissue antigens, CDR3 amino acid sequences were compared against VDJdb and McPAS-TCR. Pre-ART, post-ART and control groups were compared with Wilcoxon signed-rank tests and Holm-Bonferroni correction. The immuneACCESS repertoire file appears here via TCRdb, limited to in-frame rearrangements. These files lack a portion of the clones; in checked studies, under half of the deficit traces to unresolved V genes, and the cause of the others is not known. That table is the source of V, J and clone size, and D and trimming were worked out from the DNA. The sample yields around 21,000 clones; 85% were counted once. Clones ranked in the top ten supply around 3.9% of the sample.

Including the terminal cysteine and phenylalanine, the CDR3 comprises 12 residues. The entry retains the CDR3 DNA only, 36 bases that are in frame from base 1. The V end loses 10 bases and the J end loses 5 bases, and a stretch of 14 bases separates them. Looking up the germline V gene yields CDR1 MNHNS and CDR2 SASEGT. Paper-wide results and their limitations: Expanded TRB clones identified before ART initiation dominated the repertoire across all time points, though the dominance fluctuated and decreased in many PLHIV after ART. Limited PBMC availability meant only the TCR beta chain was sequenced, without alpha chain pairing. Because cell numbers in pre-ART samples were limited, unsorted PBMC were profiled instead of sorted CD4+ and CD8+ T cells. HIV repertoires had narrower CDR3 length ranges than controls, and the network structure suggested an antigen-experienced repertoire that shifted only slightly toward naive after ART. No data were available on ART adherence, viral resistance or therapy changes, limiting inferences about post-ART repertoire changes. A significant increase in TRB diversity was found to be associated with ART initiation, although TRB diversity was observed to remain significantly below that of transplant donor controls even after long-term ART. Samples dated from the mid-2000s to the late 2010s, and the ART regimens used may be less effective than current ones.

This TCR came from a man in his late teens or twenties with HIV. This material consisted of unsorted PBMCs, taken around 4 years after starting antiretroviral therapy. This chain is built from TRBV6-1 and TRBJ1-2, and possibly TRBD1, on 6 matching bases. CDR3 sequence: CATGQSSYGYTF. The DNA sequence is TGTGCCACCGGACAGTCCTCATATGGCTACACCTTC.